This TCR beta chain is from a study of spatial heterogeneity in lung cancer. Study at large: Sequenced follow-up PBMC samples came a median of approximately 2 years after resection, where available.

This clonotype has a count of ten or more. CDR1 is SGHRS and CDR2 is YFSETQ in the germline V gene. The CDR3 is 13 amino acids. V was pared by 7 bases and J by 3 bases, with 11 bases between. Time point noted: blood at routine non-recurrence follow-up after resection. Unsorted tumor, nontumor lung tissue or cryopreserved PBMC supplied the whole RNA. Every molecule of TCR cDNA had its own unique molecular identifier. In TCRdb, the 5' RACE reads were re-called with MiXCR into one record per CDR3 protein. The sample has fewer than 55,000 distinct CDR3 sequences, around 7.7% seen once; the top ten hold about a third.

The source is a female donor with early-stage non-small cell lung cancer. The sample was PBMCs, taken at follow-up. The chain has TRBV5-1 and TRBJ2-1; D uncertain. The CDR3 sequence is CASSAADYNEQFF. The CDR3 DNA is TGCGCCAGCTCGGCAGCCGACTACAATGAGCAGTTCTTC.